The 20 T cell receptor beta chains listed next were all sequenced from one sample in a study of blood T cell repertoires in COVID-19. This table comes from immunoSEQ multiplex PCR, and its TCRdb copy is limited to in-frame clones, with some not included. Among some 330,000 clones, around 83% were seen once, and the ten largest hold about 4.8%. The specimen sequenced was PBMCs or T cells enriched from blood (not recorded which). These receptors were collected from a woman between 50 and 59 years old who had recovered from COVID-19.

This chain links TRBV5-1 with TRBJ1-3; maybe TRBD1 (6 bases). Trimming cost V 4 bases and J 3 bases, with 17 bases left between them. This CDR3 is 16 amino acids long. CDR1 SGHRS and CDR2 YFSETQ come from the germline V gene. The CDR3 reads CASSKQGSMGGNTIYF. The DNA of the CDR3 is TGCGCCAGCAGCAAACAGGGTTCGATGGGTGGAAACACCATATATTTT.

The gene calls are TRBV4-1 and TRBJ2-3; 9 nucleotides line up with TRBD1. Germline V gives CDR1 MGHRA, CDR2 YSYEKL. The trim removed 3 bases at V and 7 bases at J, leaving 8 bases unmatched. The length of the CDR3 is 15 residues. The CDR3 DNA is TGCGCCAGCAGCCAGCCCGGACAGGGGATTTATACGCAGTATTTT. Translating it yields CASSQPGQGIYTQYF.

V is TRBV3-1 (or the pseudogene TRBV3-2) and J is TRBJ2-1; the match to TRBD2 covers 11 bases. After removal of 0 bases from V and 6 bases from J, the junction contained 4 bases not matched to a gene. Germline V lookup: CDR1 LGHDT, CDR2 YNNKEL (reference sequence). The CDR3 extends over 16 amino acids. The CDR3 sequence is CASSQDSGGAGNEQFF. In DNA, the CDR3 is TGTGCCAGCAGCCAAGATAGCGGGGGGGCAGGCAATGAGCAGTTCTTC.

The V call is TRBV11-3, the J call TRBJ1-1; D is undetermined. The CDR3 has 15 residues. Trimming pared 3 bases from V and 1 base from J, leaving 12 bases between. Germline CDR1 is SGHNT and CDR2 is YENEEA. The CDR3 spells CASSFHGGPNTEAFF. CDR3 in DNA: TGTGCCAGCAGCTTTCACGGAGGCCCGAACACTGAAGCTTTCTTT.

This clone came up a few times. This chain connects TRBV2 to TRBJ1-4; the D gene is possibly TRBD1 (6 bases). Germline lookup yields CDR1 SNHLY and CDR2 FYNNEI. V was shortened by 5 bases and J by 8 bases, with 12 bases between the two germline ends. The CDR3 loop spans 13 amino acids. The CDR3 here is CASSHRVGEKLFF. DNA of the CDR3: TGTGCCAGCAGTCACAGGGTTGGGGAAAAACTGTTTTTT.

The rearrangement uses TRBV19 and TRBJ1-1; 7 nucleotides match TRBD1. The ends lost 5 bases at V and 4 bases at J; junction bases unmatched: 10. CDR3 length: 15 residues. The germline CDR1 and CDR2 sequences are LNHDA and SQIVND (reference sequence). The CDR3 region is CASSLNLQGPTEAFF. In nucleotides, the CDR3 is TGTGCCAGTAGTCTGAACTTACAGGGGCCCACTGAAGCTTTCTTT.

This chain joins TRBV7-9 and TRBJ1-2; 7 positions agree with TRBD1. Germline V gives CDR1 SEHNR, CDR2 FQNEAQ (reference sequence). V was clipped by 5 bases and J by 4 bases; unmatched bases: 10. This CDR3 spans 15 amino acids. The CDR3 nucleotides read TGTGCCAGCAGCGTAGATCAGGGGGTTATCTATGGCTACACCTTC. Encoded protein: CASSVDQGVIYGYTF.

Many counts were recorded for this clone. Additional DNA sequences in this sample encode the identical CDR3. The chain has TRBV12-3 or TRBV12-4 and TRBJ1-2; weak D call: TRBD1 (5 bases). V dropped 6 bases and J dropped 2 bases, with 10 bases sitting between them. The CDR3 consists of 13 residues. CDR3 sequence reads: CASSLGGNYGYTF. CDR3 in DNA: TGTGCCAGCAGCCTCGGGGGGAACTATGGCTACACCTTC.

The chain recombines TRBV2 with TRBJ1-2, with D possibly being TRBD1 (5 bases). Germline assignment: CDR1 SNHLY and CDR2 FYNNEI. This CDR3 contains 13 residues. V lost 3 bases, J lost 7 bases, and 12 bases lay in between. Here the CDR3 reads CASSERDFSGYTF. The DNA of the CDR3 is TGTGCCAGCAGTGAGCGGGACTTCTCTGGCTACACCTTC.

The gene calls are TRBV7-3 and TRBJ1-5; 7 bases map to TRBD1. With 3 bases clipped from V and 10 bases from J, the junction kept 12 bases outside the gene matches. CDR3 size: 15 residues. The germline CDR1 and CDR2 sequences are SGHTA and FQGTGA. The CDR3 loop is CASSLTGTGVHPQHF. In DNA, the CDR3 is TGTGCCAGCAGCTTGACAGGGACCGGTGTCCATCCCCAGCATTTT.

This CDR3 is CASSRTEPGGPLDEQYF. The DNA of the CDR3 is TGCGCCAGCAGCCGTACGGAACCGGGGGGGCCGTTGGACGAGCAGTACTTC. V and J are TRBV4-1 and TRBJ2-7; 8 bases line up with TRBD2. V trimming: 4 bases; J trimming: 5 bases; junction bases outside the gene matches: 16. Per the germline V gene, CDR1 is MGHRA and CDR2 is YSYEKL. This CDR3 is built from 17 residues.

In regard to this clone: The sample carries other DNA sequences with the same CDR3. This chain connects TRBV4-1 to TRBJ2-1, with D perhaps TRBD1 (6 bases). Germline CDR1 is MGHRA and CDR2 is YSYEKL. The CDR3 extends over 19 amino acids. V was pared by 0 bases and J by 1 base, with 19 bases between. CDR3 in DNA: TGCGCCAGCAGCCAAGATAAGGCGGACGCAGGGGTGTCCTACAATGAGCAGTTCTTC. Its translation: CASSQDKADAGVSYNEQFF.

Remarks on this clone: At one boundary the junction diverges from the germline segment, which might be a read error. The chain carries TRBV5-6 and TRBJ1-2, with a weak D call TRBD1 (5 bases). The CDR3 is 14 amino acids. Germline loops: CDR1 SGHDT, CDR2 YYEEEE. The CDR3 here is CASNLGGRSYGYTF. The DNA of the CDR3 is TGTGCCAGCAACTTGGGGGGGAGGAGCTATGGCTACACCTTC.

V usage is TRBV9 and J usage is TRBJ1-3, with D unclear. Trimming removed 2 bases at V and 3 bases at J, with 9 bases between. Per the germline V gene, CDR1 is SGDLS and CDR2 is YYNGEE. This CDR3 is built from 14 residues. CDR3 DNA: TGTGCCAGCAGCGTCGAGGGATATGGAAACACCATATATTTT. This encodes CASSVEGYGNTIYF.

The chain carries TRBV3-1 (or the pseudogene TRBV3-2) and TRBJ1-2; 9 positions match TRBD1. The CDR3 consists of 16 residues. Losses at the gene ends were 5 bases for V and 5 bases for J; bases not matched to a gene: 12. Germline assignment: CDR1 LGHDT and CDR2 YNNKEL (reference sequence). The CDR3 bases are TGTGCCAGCAGCGACGGACAGGGGTTTGGGGAATATGGCTACACCTTC. Translation gives CASSDGQGFGEYGYTF.

The chain employs TRBV2 and TRBJ1-5; D is uncertain. The germline V and J ends were trimmed by 7 bases and 0 bases, with 19 bases remaining between them. Per germline, CDR1 SNHLY and CDR2 FYNNEI. The CDR3 covers 17 residues. The CDR3 sequence is CASTEGVISYSNQPQHF. The CDR3 bases are TGTGCCAGCACAGAGGGCGTCATCAGTTATAGCAATCAGCCCCAGCATTTT.

The genes are TRBV5-6 and TRBJ1-5; D gene ambiguous. CDR1 is SGHDT, CDR2 YYEEEE, per germline. V was cut by 2 bases and J by 0 bases, with 9 bases left in between. CDR3 length equals 15 residues. Written as DNA, the CDR3 is TGTGCCAGCAGCTTCTCAGGTTATAGCAATCAGCCCCAGCATTTT. Translation gives CASSFSGYSNQPQHF.

The rearrangement uses TRBV6-2 or TRBV6-3 and TRBJ2-2; maybe TRBD1 (5 bases). The CDR3 has 21 amino acids. Germline CDR1 is MNHEY and CDR2 is SVGEGT. V lost 2 bases, J lost 4 bases, and 29 bases lay in between. The CDR3 reads CASSYKVDTRIKNQTTGELFF. The DNA of the CDR3 is TGTGCCAGCAGTTACAAGGTGGACACCCGCATTAAAAATCAAACCACCGGGGAGCTGTTTTTT.

V gene TRBV5-5 combines with J gene TRBJ1-1; D perhaps matches TRBD1 (5 bases). From germline, CDR1 is SGHKS and CDR2 YYEKEE (reference sequence). The CDR3 is 15 amino acids. The V end was cut by 3 bases, the J end by 1 base, with 13 bases between. The DNA for the CDR3 is TGTGCCAGCAGCTCAGACAGATTCGCGAACACTGAAGCTTTCTTT. Protein product: CASSSDRFANTEAFF.

This clone was detected only a few times. This chain connects TRBV6-5 to TRBJ1-2; D unclear. V lost 2 bases, J lost 8 bases, and 12 bases lay in between. In germline, CDR1 is MNHEY, CDR2 SVGAGI. This CDR3 contains 13 residues. DNA of the CDR3: TGTGCCAGCAGTTACGAGGGATTTGACGGCTACACCTTC. Amino acids: CASSYEGFDGYTF.